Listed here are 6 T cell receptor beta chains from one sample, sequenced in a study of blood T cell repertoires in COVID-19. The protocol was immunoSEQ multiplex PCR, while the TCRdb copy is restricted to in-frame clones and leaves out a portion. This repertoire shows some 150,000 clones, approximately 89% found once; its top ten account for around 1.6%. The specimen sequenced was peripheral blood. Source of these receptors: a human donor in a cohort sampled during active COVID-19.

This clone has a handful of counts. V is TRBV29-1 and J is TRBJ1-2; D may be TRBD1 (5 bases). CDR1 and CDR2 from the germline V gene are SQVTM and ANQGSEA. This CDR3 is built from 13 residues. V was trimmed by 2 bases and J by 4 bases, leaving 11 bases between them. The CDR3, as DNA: TGCAGCGTTGAACGCCTCGGGGGCTATGGCTACACCTTC. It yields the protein CSVERLGGYGYTF.

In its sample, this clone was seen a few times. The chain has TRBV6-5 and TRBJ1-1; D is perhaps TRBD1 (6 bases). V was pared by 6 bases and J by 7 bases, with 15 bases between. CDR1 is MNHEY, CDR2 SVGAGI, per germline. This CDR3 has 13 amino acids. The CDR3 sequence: CASRGGQPHEAFF. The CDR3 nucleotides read TGTGCCAGCAGGGGGGGGCAGCCCCATGAAGCTTTCTTT.

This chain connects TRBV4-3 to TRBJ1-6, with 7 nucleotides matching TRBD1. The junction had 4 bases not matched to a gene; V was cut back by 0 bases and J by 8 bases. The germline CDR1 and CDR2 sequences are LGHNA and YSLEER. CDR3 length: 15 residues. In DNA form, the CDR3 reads TGCGCCAGCAGCCAAGACCAACAGGGGTATTCACCCCTCCACTTT. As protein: CASSQDQQGYSPLHF.

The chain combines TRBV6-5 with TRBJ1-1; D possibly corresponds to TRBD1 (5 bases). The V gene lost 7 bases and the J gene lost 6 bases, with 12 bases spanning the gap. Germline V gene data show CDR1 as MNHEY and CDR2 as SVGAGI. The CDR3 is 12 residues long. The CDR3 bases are TGTGCCAGCAAATGGGGGGGAGCTGAAGCTTTCTTT. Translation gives CASKWGGAEAFF.

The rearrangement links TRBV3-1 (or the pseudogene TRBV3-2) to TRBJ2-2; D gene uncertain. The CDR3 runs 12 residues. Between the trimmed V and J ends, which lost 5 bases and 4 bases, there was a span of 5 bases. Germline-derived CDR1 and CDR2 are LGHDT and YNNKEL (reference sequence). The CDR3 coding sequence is TGTGCCAGCAGCATAGCCACCGGGGAGCTGTTTTTT. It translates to CASSIATGELFF.

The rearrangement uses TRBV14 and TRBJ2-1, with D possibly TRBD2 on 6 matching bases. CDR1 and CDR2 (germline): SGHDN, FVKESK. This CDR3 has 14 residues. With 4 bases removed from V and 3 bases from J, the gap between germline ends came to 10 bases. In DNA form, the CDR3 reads TGTGCCAGCAGCCCCTTAGCGGACTACAATGAGCAGTTCTTC. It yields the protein CASSPLADYNEQFF.